This T cell receptor (beta chain) appears in the sequencing data of a study of OX40 agonist ivuxolimab in advanced cancers. Study results and limitations: Expanded clones were, on average, more numerous among CD8+ T cells than CD4+. Dose levels from 0.1 to 3.0 mg/kg saw CD4+ and CD8+ blood T cells expand clonally by week 6.

Using immunoSEQ multiplex PCR, the repertoire was profiled, and TCRdb retains in-frame clones only, with some absent. Of around 70,000 clones in the sample, about 87% are singletons; the top ten hold 5.5% to 7.5%. Points on this clone: Antigen: not known.

There are 15 residues in the CDR3. Between the trimmed V and J ends, which lost 10 bases and 4 bases, there was a span of 17 bases. Per germline, CDR1 MNHEY and CDR2 SVGAGI. The receptor was derived from an adult with an advanced solid tumor such as melanoma, head and neck, liver or kidney cancer. The V call is TRBV6-5, the J call TRBJ1-6; a weak D match, TRBD1 (5 bases). The source was CD4+ or CD8+ T cells sorted from blood, collected in a trial of the OX40 agonist ivuxolimab. CDR3 in DNA: TGTGCCACCACGACCGGGGCGAGATATAATTCACCCCTCCACTTT. Protein product: CATTTGARYNSPLHF.